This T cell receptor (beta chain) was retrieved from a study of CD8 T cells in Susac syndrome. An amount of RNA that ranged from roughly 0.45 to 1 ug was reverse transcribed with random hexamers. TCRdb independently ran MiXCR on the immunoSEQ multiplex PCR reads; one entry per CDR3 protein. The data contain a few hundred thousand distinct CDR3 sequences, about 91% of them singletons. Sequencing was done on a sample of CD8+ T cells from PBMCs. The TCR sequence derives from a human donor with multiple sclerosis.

The CDR3 loop reads CALIEPAGARNTGELFF. In DNA, the CDR3 is TGTGCCTTAATAGAGCCAGCGGGGGCACGGAACACCGGGGAGCTGTTTTTT. The chain carries TRBV5-6 and TRBJ2-2; 8 positions match TRBD2. Trimming cost V 10 bases and J 1 base; bases outside gene matches: 15. The V gene's germline CDR1 is SGHDT and CDR2 YYEEEE. CDR3 length: 17 residues.